A selection of T cell receptor beta chains follows, all from one sample in a study of cytotoxic CD8 clonotypes in ibrutinib-treated CLL. Produced via immunoSEQ multiplex PCR; TCRdb's table is partial and in-frame only. In the table there are 45,000 or so clones, around 60% of which are singletons. The sequencing used PBMCs, collected after 24 months of ibrutinib treatment. The origin of the receptors is a human donor with chronic lymphocytic leukemia. Each CDR3 is given with its conserved first and last residue. A D gene is named only where the DNA matches it firmly. The size entry is marked missing in some rows and otherwise reads once, few, many or a size class.

J: TRBJ2-3
V: TRBV6-5
D: -
size: -
DNA: TGTGCCAGCAGCTCTGGTGGCACAGATACGCAGTATTTT
CDR3: CASSSGGTDTQYF

J: TRBJ2-2
V: TRBV10-2
D: -
size: many
DNA: TGCGCCAGCAGTGACATCTTGGGGGTCAACACCGGGGAGCTGTTTTTT
CDR3: CASSDILGVNTGELFF

J: TRBJ2-7
V: TRBV5-1
D: TRBD1
size: -
DNA: TGCGCCAGCAGCTTTGGGACAGGGACCTACGAGCAGTACTTC
CDR3: CASSFGTGTYEQYF

J: TRBJ2-7
V: TRBV9
D: TRBD1
size: -
DNA: TGTGCCAGCAGCGTAGGAGGACAGGGGGCTTACGAGCAGTACTTC
CDR3: CASSVGGQGAYEQYF

J: TRBJ1-1
V: TRBV5-1
D: -
size: -
DNA: TGCGCCAGCAGCTTGGTTTGGCGCGACACTGAAGCTTTCTTT
CDR3: CASSLVWRDTEAFF

J: TRBJ2-7
V: TRBV5-1
D: -
size: few
DNA: TGCGCCAGCAGCCGGGGGTCAGGCGGCTCCTACGAGCAGTACTTC
CDR3: CASSRGSGGSYEQYF

J: TRBJ1-1
V: TRBV6-1
D: -
size: -
DNA: TGTGCCAGCAGCGATACCCGGACAGCGAACACTGAAGCTTTCTTT
CDR3: CASSDTRTANTEAFF

J: TRBJ1-2
V: TRBV4-1
D: -
size: -
DNA: TGCGCCAGCAGCCATGATAATAACTATGGCTACACCTTC
CDR3: CASSHDNNYGYTF

J: TRBJ2-2
V: TRBV6-5
D: TRBD2
size: -
DNA: TGTGCCAGTACGACTAGCCTCACCGGGGAGCTGTTTTTT
CDR3: CASTTSLTGELFF

J: TRBJ1-6
V: TRBV5-1
D: -
size: -
DNA: TGCGCCAGCAGCCTCCTTGGGAGGGGCGTTCATTCACCCCTCCACTTT
CDR3: CASSLLGRGVHSPLHF

J: TRBJ1-3
V: TRBV5-4
D: TRBD1
size: once
DNA: TGTGCCAGCAGCCAAGGGACAGGCTCTGGAAACACCATATATTTT
CDR3: CASSQGTGSGNTIYF

J: TRBJ1-3
V: TRBV19
D: -
size: few
DNA: TGTGCCAGTAGTTCACAAGGGGACACCATATATTTT
CDR3: CASSSQGDTIYF

J: TRBJ1-2
V: TRBV4-2
D: TRBD1
size: -
DNA: TGTGCCAGCAGCTCAACAGGGGGCTATGGCTACACCTTC
CDR3: CASSSTGGYGYTF

J: TRBJ2-7
V: TRBV11-2
D: -
size: -
DNA: TGTGCCAGCAGCTGGGACTCCTACGAGCAGTACTTC
CDR3: CASSWDSYEQYF

J: TRBJ2-5
V: TRBV7-8
D: -
size: -
DNA: TGTGCCAGCAGCTTAGTGGAAGAGACCCAGTACTTC
CDR3: CASSLVEETQYF

J: TRBJ1-1
V: TRBV13
D: TRBD1
size: -
DNA: TGTGCCAGCAGCTTAGGAGGGGGCAACACTGAAGCTTTCTTT
CDR3: CASSLGGGNTEAFF

J: TRBJ2-1
V: TRBV5-1
D: TRBD2
size: few
DNA: TGCGCCAGCAGCTTGTCTAGCGGGGGTTCAAATGAGCAGTTCTTC
CDR3: CASSLSSGGSNEQFF

J: TRBJ1-1
V: TRBV7-9
D: -
size: -
DNA: TGTGCCAGCAGCTTGGGGTTCTCGGGGTTTGACACTGAAGCTTTCTTT
CDR3: CASSLGFSGFDTEAFF

J: TRBJ1-1
V: TRBV2
D: TRBD1
size: -
DNA: TGTGCCAGCAGGGGGACAGGAGCGGGTACTGAAGCTTTCTTT
CDR3: CASRGTGAGTEAFF

J: TRBJ2-2
V: TRBV15
D: TRBD1
size: -
DNA: TGTGCCACCAGCAGGGACAGGTCGAACACCGGGGAGCTGTTTTTT
CDR3: CATSRDRSNTGELFF

J: TRBJ1-6
V: TRBV12-5
D: TRBD1
size: -
DNA: TGTGCTAGTGGTTTGGCTGTTCTCACTTCCGGGACAGGGATCTCCTATAATTCACCCCTCCACTTT
CDR3: CASGLAVLTSGTGISYNSPLHF

J: TRBJ2-5
V: TRBV6-1
D: -
size: -
DNA: TGTGCCAGCAGTGAGGAGAGGGGGAACAGAAAAGAGACCCAGTACTTC
CDR3: CASSEERGNRKETQYF

J: TRBJ2-3
V: TRBV4-2
D: -
size: few
DNA: TGTGCCAGCAGCCAAGATACGGCGGGCCGAGATACGCAGTATTTT
CDR3: CASSQDTAGRDTQYF

J: TRBJ1-2
V: TRBV14
D: -
size: many
DNA: TGTGCCAGCAGCTCCCGCCCCTATGGCTACACCTTC
CDR3: CASSSRPYGYTF